The 12 T cell receptor beta chains reported below all come from one sample, sequenced in a study of HIV-infected patients and healthy controls. TCRdb itself ran the 5' RACE reads through MiXCR, one entry per CDR3 protein. The repertoire has around 62,000 distinct CDR3 sequences, 15% to 20% of them found once; the top ten carry approximately 1.5%. The sample taken for sequencing was CD4+ T cells from blood. The receptors originated from a human donor in good health.

This clonotype came up many times. The chain carries TRBV2 and TRBJ2-3; D is unresolved. This CDR3 has 14 residues. Germline values: CDR1 SNHLY, CDR2 FYNNEI. Between the trimmed V and J ends, which lost 7 bases and 3 bases, there was a span of 14 bases. The chain's CDR3 is CASKSSYATDTQYF. In DNA form, the CDR3 reads TGTGCCAGCAAGTCCTCCTACGCGACAGATACGCAGTATTTT.

This clonotype was recorded at least ten times. This chain links TRBV7-9 with TRBJ1-2; D uncertain. This CDR3 contains 15 residues. Trimming shortened V by 1 base and J by 2 bases, and 11 bases separated the two germline ends. The germline gives CDR1 SEHNR, CDR2 FQNEAQ (reference sequence). The CDR3 region has the DNA TGTGCCAGCAGCTTAGACAGCGGCAGCAACTATGGCTACACCTTC. Translating it yields CASSLDSGSNYGYTF.

This clonotype was counted between two and nine times. The chain recombines TRBV2 with TRBJ2-7; tentative D call: TRBD1 (7 bases). Per the germline V gene, CDR1 is SNHLY and CDR2 is FYNNEI. The CDR3 extends over 14 amino acids. Trimming took off 4 bases at V and 4 bases at J, with 14 bases between the two ends. CDR3 residues: CASSGQGGGYEQYF. CDR3 nucleotide sequence: TGTGCCAGCAGTGGACAGGGAGGAGGGTACGAGCAGTACTTC.

The rearrangement uses TRBV5-5 and TRBJ2-7; TRBD2 matches 8 bases. Germline V gene sequence: CDR1 SGHKS, CDR2 YYEKEE (reference sequence). With 2 bases clipped from V and 4 bases from J, the junction kept 11 bases outside the gene matches. The CDR3 is 16 amino acids. CDR3 sequence (DNA): TGTGCCAGCAGCTTTGGGGGTGCGGGAGGAGTATACGAGCAGTACTTC. It is translated as CASSFGGAGGVYEQYF.

This clonotype was counted at least ten times. The chain has TRBV20-1 and TRBJ1-5; 7 bases align to TRBD1. This CDR3 region has 18 residues. The junction had 14 bases not matched to a gene; V was cut back by 1 base and J by 2 bases. Per germline, CDR1 DFQATT and CDR2 SNEGSKA (reference sequence). CDR3 protein: CSARGGTGAPMGNQPQHF. The CDR3 coding sequence is TGCAGTGCTAGAGGAGGAACAGGGGCTCCAATGGGCAATCAGCCCCAGCATTTT.

In this sample, this clonotype turned up a few times. V is TRBV27 and J is TRBJ2-4; 9 bases fit TRBD2. Germline CDR1 is MNHEY and CDR2 is SMNVEV (reference sequence). Unmatched junction bases numbered 9, after V lost 5 bases and J lost 13 bases. The length of the CDR3 is 13 residues. CDR3 loop: CASSRAGGPGQYF. CDR3 nucleotides: TGTGCCAGCAGTAGGGCGGGAGGGCCTGGCCAGTACTTC.

The rearrangement joins TRBV9 to TRBJ2-1, with 8 bases lining up with TRBD2. V dropped 4 bases and J dropped 0; count of bases not matched to a gene: 3. The CDR3 runs 15 residues. The germline V gene encodes CDR1 SGDLS and CDR2 YYNGEE. This CDR3 reads CASSHSGDSYNEQFF. The CDR3 DNA sequence: TGTGCCAGCAGCCATAGCGGGGACTCCTACAATGAGCAGTTCTTC.

V and J are TRBV6-6 and TRBJ2-2; 10 bases map to TRBD2. CDR1 and CDR2 from the germline V gene are MNHNY and SVGAGI (reference sequence). This CDR3 region has 17 residues. Trimming took 5 bases from V and 5 from J; bases not matched to a gene: 11. The CDR3 DNA follows: TGTGCCAGCAGTCCGTTCCGCCCAGCGGGAGGGACCGGGGAGCTGTTTTTT. Its translation is CASSPFRPAGGTGELFF.

This clonotype was seen more than once but under ten times. DNA of the CDR3: TGTGCCAGCAGTTACGGGGGGGGCATCTACAATGAGCAGTTCTTC. Translating it yields CASSYGGGIYNEQFF. The chain carries TRBV6-2 or TRBV6-3 and TRBJ2-1; the D gene is possibly TRBD2 (7 bases). The CDR3 totals 15 residues. V was clipped by 2 bases and J by 3 bases, with 11 bases between them. Germline CDR1 reads MNHEY; CDR2 reads SVGEGT.

In its sample, this clonotype was seen many times. This chain links TRBV6-2 or TRBV6-3 with TRBJ2-1, with 8 nucleotides matching TRBD2. Germline assignment: CDR1 MNHEY and CDR2 SVGEGT. Unmatched junction bases numbered 9, after V lost 2 bases and J lost 0 bases. The CDR3 totals 18 residues. The CDR3 DNA reads as TGTGCCAGCAGTTACGTGGGCAGCGGGGGAACCTCCTACAATGAGCAGTTCTTC. Protein sequence: CASSYVGSGGTSYNEQFF.

The table lists this clonotype with a few counts. J is TRBJ1-2 and V is TRBV12-3 or TRBV12-4; 11 bases are a match to TRBD1. The CDR3 is 14 residues long. Germline trimming cut 1 base from V and 8 bases from J; bases unmatched to any gene: 3. The CDR3 nucleotides read TGTGCCAGCAGTTTAGGGACAGGGGGCTGGGGCTACACCTTC. Protein product: CASSLGTGGWGYTF.

This clonotype was seen ten or more times. This rearrangement joins TRBV4-2 to TRBJ2-3; 14 bases are a match to TRBD2. V lost 8 bases to trimming and J lost 2 bases; unmatched junction nucleotides: 6. The germline V gene has CDR1 LGHNA and CDR2 YNFKEQ. This CDR3 is built from 16 residues. The CDR3 DNA reads as TGTGCCAGCCACGCGGGACTAGCGGGAGACACAGATACGCAGTATTTT. Translating gives CASHAGLAGDTDTQYF.